This T cell receptor beta chain was identified in a study of T cells in Graves' hyperthyroidism and ophthalmopathy. From RNA transcripts, TCR beta CDR3 regions were amplified. An initial round of RT-PCR targeting the TCR CDR3 relied on the HTBI primer set. Each CDR3 protein gets one entry after TCRdb re-called the multiplex PCR reads with MiXCR. The sample carries 640,000 or so distinct CDR3 sequences, about 15% recorded once. The CDR3 is 19 residues long. Trimming removed 0 bases from V and 3 bases from J; junction bases left unmatched: 14. Germline lookup yields CDR1 SGHAT and CDR2 FQDESV (reference sequence). This clonotype has a count of ten or more.

The sequence came from a woman in her forties with Graves' ophthalmopathy. This chain uses TRBV11-1 with TRBJ2-7; 10 positions match TRBD2. Sequenced input: blood. The DNA of the CDR3 is TGTGCCAGCAGCTTAGCGCGGGTTAGGGGGACTAGCGACTACTACGAGCAGTACTTC. It specifies CASSLARVRGTSDYYEQYF.